A selection of T cell receptor beta chains follows, all from one sample in a study of beta chain features in type 1 diabetes. Profiled with immunoSEQ multiplex PCR; TCRdb holds only in-frame clones, not every one. Found here are 640,000 or so clones, about 14% of them singletons; the top ten hold around 0.04%. Input material: naive CD4+ T cells from blood. The receptors originated from a man aged 18 to 30 with type 1 diabetes. Each CDR3 is given with its conserved first and last residue. The D gene is left open where the match is weak. Clone size is shown for a subset of rows, as once, few, many or a class of expanded clone.

TRBV27,-,TRBJ2-4,TRBD2,TGTGCCAGCCTTAGAGAACAGCGGGAGAACATTCAGTACTTC,CASLREQRENIQYF
TRBV11-2,-,TRBJ2-7,TRBD2,TGTGCCAGCAGCTGGACTAGCGGGAGGGCCGGCACCTACGAGCAGTACTTC,CASSWTSGRAGTYEQYF
TRBV6-5,-,TRBJ1-1,TRBD1,TGTGCCAGCAGCTCCGGACAGGGGGCAACTGAAGCTTTCTTT,CASSSGQGATEAFF
TRBV14,-,TRBJ2-1,TRBD2,TGTGCCAGCAGGGCCCGAGGGACTAGCGGCGCCAATGAGCAGTTCTTC,CASRARGTSGANEQFF
TRBV7-9,-,TRBJ1-2,-,TGTGCCAGCAGCACTGACTCCTGGGGCTATGGCTACACCTTC,CASSTDSWGYGYTF
TRBV4-3,-,TRBJ2-3,-,TGCGCCAGCAGCCAAGATATTGGGGGCAGCACAGATACGCAGTATTTT,CASSQDIGGSTDTQYF
TRBV6-1,few,TRBJ2-3,-,TGTGCCAGCAGTCCTACGGGGGGCACAGATACGCAGTATTTT,CASSPTGGTDTQYF
TRBV7-9,few,TRBJ2-3,-,TGTGCCAGCATCCCCGGGACTCCCACAGATACGCAGTATTTT,CASIPGTPTDTQYF
TRBV29-1,-,TRBJ2-1,-,TGCAGCGCCAGGACCGGGGGCTACAATGAGCAGTTCTTC,CSARTGGYNEQFF
TRBV18,-,TRBJ2-7,-,TGTGCCAGCTCACCGGGTGACCTCTCCTACGAGCAGTACTTC,CASSPGDLSYEQYF
TRBV28,-,TRBJ1-5,TRBD1,TGTGCCAGCAGTTTTGGAAGGGGGCGGACGGAGCCCCAGCATTTT,CASSFGRGRTEPQHF
TRBV7-2,-,TRBJ2-3,TRBD2,TGTGCCAGCAGCCCAGGACTAGCGGGGATCACAGATACGCAGTATTTT,CASSPGLAGITDTQYF
TRBV5-4,-,TRBJ2-2,-,TGTGCCAGCAGCCCTACCAGACCGGGAGAGCTGTTTTTT,CASSPTRPGELFF
TRBV30,-,TRBJ2-2,-,TGTGCCTGGAGTGTGGAGGGGGAGCTGTTTTTT,CAWSVEGELFF
TRBV5-1,few,TRBJ2-3,TRBD2,TGCGCCAGCAGCAGTTCTAGCGGGAGCACAGATACGCAGTATTTT,CASSSSSGSTDTQYF
TRBV5-6,-,TRBJ2-1,TRBD2,TGTGCCAGCAGCTTGGGACTAGCGCCAGACAATGAGCAGTTCTTC,CASSLGLAPDNEQFF
TRBV27,few,TRBJ2-7,-,TGTGCCAGCAGTTTATTGACTGGAGGTTCAATAAACTTCTACGAGCAGTACTTC,CASSLLTGGSINFYEQYF
TRBV18,few,TRBJ1-5,-,TGTGCCAGCTCACTGTCCCCATCGCGGACAGTTGATCAGCCCCAGCATTTT,CASSLSPSRTVDQPQHF
TRBV4-1,few,TRBJ2-2,-,TGCGCCAGCAGCCAAGATTTGGGCATCGGGGAGCTGTTTTTT,CASSQDLGIGELFF
TRBV7-9,-,TRBJ2-1,TRBD2,TGTGCCAGCAGCTTAGGGACTAGCGACTACAATGAGCAGTTCTTC,CASSLGTSDYNEQFF
TRBV5-1,few,TRBJ2-5,-,TGCGCCAGCAGCTTGGGAGGATACCAAGAGACCCAGTACTTC,CASSLGGYQETQYF
TRBV5-1,few,TRBJ1-5,TRBD1,TGCGCCAGCAGCCAATCGACAGGGGAAAAGCCCCAGCATTTT,CASSQSTGEKPQHF
TRBV4-3,-,TRBJ2-7,-,TGCGCCAGCAGCCAAGAAATTGTTTGGGGGCGTGATGTACCCTACGAGCAGTACTTC,CASSQEIVWGRDVPYEQYF
TRBV25-1,-,TRBJ2-1,-,TGTGCCAGCAGTGAATCTCTGGGGCGAGACTACAATGAGCAGTTCTTC,CASSESLGRDYNEQFF
TRBV7-2,once,TRBJ1-6,TRBD1,TGTGCCAGCAGCCAATGGGACAGGGGGAATTCACCCCTCCACTTT,CASSQWDRGNSPLHF
TRBV20-1,few,TRBJ2-1,-,TGCAGTGCTAGTACTAGTCTTGAGCAGTTCTTC,CSASTSLEQFF
TRBV4-1,-,TRBJ2-4,-,TGCGCCAGCAGCCCAGGACAACCATTAGCCAAAAACATTCAGTACTTC,CASSPGQPLAKNIQYF
TRBV28,few,TRBJ1-4,TRBD1,TGTGCCAGCAGTTTACTACCCCGGAGGACAGGAGAAGAAAAACTGTTTTTT,CASSLLPRRTGEEKLFF
TRBV25-1,few,TRBJ1-4,-,TGTGCCAGCAGCCGGCCGGGGTCTAATGAAAAACTGTTTTTT,CASSRPGSNEKLFF
TRBV25-1,-,TRBJ1-1,-,TGTGCCAGCAGTGAAATCTCCAACACTGAAGCTTTCTTT,CASSEISNTEAFF
TRBV6-5,few,TRBJ2-3,-,TGTGCCAGCAGCCCCGCGACTCTGGATACGCAGTATTTT,CASSPATLDTQYF
TRBV7-6,few,TRBJ2-6,-,TGTGCCAGCAGCTTGGACCCAGTATCTGGGGCCAACGTCCTGACTTTC,CASSLDPVSGANVLTF
TRBV18,few,TRBJ2-5,-,TGTGCCAGCTCACCACTGGGATACCAAGAGACCCAGTACTTC,CASSPLGYQETQYF
TRBV28,few,TRBJ1-1,-,TGTGCCAGCGTGCGAAATGAAGCTTTCTTT,CASVRNEAFF
TRBV4-3,few,TRBJ1-3,-,TGCGCCAGCAGCCAAGATGCAAGGGGACCTTCCTCTGGAAACACCATATATTTT,CASSQDARGPSSGNTIYF
TRBV28,-,TRBJ1-2,-,TGTGCCAGCAGTTTATTTACTTATGGCTACACCTTC,CASSLFTYGYTF
TRBV19,few,TRBJ2-3,-,TGTGCCAGTAGTATAGCTAGGGATACGCAGTATTTT,CASSIARDTQYF
TRBV7-9,-,TRBJ2-7,-,TGTGCCAGCAGCCCGGGGCAGGAGCAGTACTTC,CASSPGQEQYF
TRBV30,-,TRBJ2-2,-,TGTGCCTGGAGCCTGATCGGGGAGCTGTTTTTT,CAWSLIGELFF
TRBV30,-,TRBJ1-4,-,TGTGCCTGGAGTCCGACAGTGCGGAATGAAAAACTGTTTTTT,CAWSPTVRNEKLFF
TRBV5-1,-,TRBJ2-3,TRBD1,TGCGCCAGCAAAGCAGGGGGCAGCACAGATACGCAGTATTTT,CASKAGGSTDTQYF
TRBV7-9,-,TRBJ2-3,TRBD2,TGTGCCAGCAGCTTCCCGGGAGGAGATACGCAGTATTTT,CASSFPGGDTQYF
TRBV4-2,-,TRBJ1-1,TRBD1,TGTGCCAGCAGACTACAGGGGAGGACTGAAGCTTTCTTT,CASRLQGRTEAFF
TRBV14,-,TRBJ2-3,-,TGTGCCAGCAGCCAAGATAGGGCGGGACTCCAGTATTTT,CASSQDRAGLQYF
TRBV28,few,TRBJ2-7,TRBD1,TGTGCCAGCAGATCGACAGGGTACGAGCAGTACTTC,CASRSTGYEQYF
TRBV7-8,-,TRBJ2-5,-,TGTGCCAGCAGCTTAAGGGGGACACCGGAGACCCAGTACTTC,CASSLRGTPETQYF
TRBV9,few,TRBJ2-1,TRBD2,TGTGCCAGCACCGAGACTAGCGGGACGTACAATGAGCAGTTCTTC,CASTETSGTYNEQFF
TRBV4-1,-,TRBJ2-2,-,TGCGCCAGCAGCCCCACGGGGATAACGAACACCGGGGAGCTGTTTTTT,CASSPTGITNTGELFF
TRBV28,-,TRBJ1-1,TRBD1,TGTGCCAGCGGACAGGTAATGAACACTGAAGCTTTCTTT,CASGQVMNTEAFF
TRBV19,-,TRBJ2-1,-,TGTGCCGTGAGGGAGAACTATCCCTACAATGAGCAGTTCTTC,CAVRENYPYNEQFF
TRBV7-2,few,TRBJ2-3,-,TGTGCCAGCAGCCAATCAAGCGGAAGCACAGATACGCAGTATTTT,CASSQSSGSTDTQYF
TRBV27,few,TRBJ1-1,-,TGTGCCAGTCTAGCGGAGAACACTGAAGCTTTCTTT,CASLAENTEAFF
TRBV9,-,TRBJ1-6,TRBD1,TGTGCCAGCAGCGCTGGACAGGGGGGTAATTCACCCCTCCACTTT,CASSAGQGGNSPLHF
TRBV6-5,few,TRBJ2-4,-,TGTGCCAGCAGGGATGTAGCCAAAAACATTCAGTACTTC,CASRDVAKNIQYF
TRBV29-1,few,TRBJ2-3,-,TGCAGCGTTGCTGAGGGAACAGATACGCAGTATTTT,CSVAEGTDTQYF
TRBV11-2,-,TRBJ2-5,-,TGTGCCAGCAGCTTAGGCGGGCTAGCATCGGAGACCCAGTACTTC,CASSLGGLASETQYF
TRBV5-1,-,TRBJ1-1,-,TGCGCCAGCAGCTTCAAGCCGGGGGAAGCTTTCTTT,CASSFKPGEAFF
TRBV11-1,-,TRBJ1-6,-,TGTGCCAGCAGCTTAGTTACGGCGCGGATGGGTTCACCCCTCCACTTT,CASSLVTARMGSPLHF
TRBV11-2,few,TRBJ2-5,TRBD1,TGTGCCAGCAGCGTCTACAGGGGGCTTTCGGAGACCCAGTACTTC,CASSVYRGLSETQYF
TRBV2,few,TRBJ2-2,-,TGTGCCAGCAGTGTACGTGGCGGGGAGCTGTTTTTT,CASSVRGGELFF